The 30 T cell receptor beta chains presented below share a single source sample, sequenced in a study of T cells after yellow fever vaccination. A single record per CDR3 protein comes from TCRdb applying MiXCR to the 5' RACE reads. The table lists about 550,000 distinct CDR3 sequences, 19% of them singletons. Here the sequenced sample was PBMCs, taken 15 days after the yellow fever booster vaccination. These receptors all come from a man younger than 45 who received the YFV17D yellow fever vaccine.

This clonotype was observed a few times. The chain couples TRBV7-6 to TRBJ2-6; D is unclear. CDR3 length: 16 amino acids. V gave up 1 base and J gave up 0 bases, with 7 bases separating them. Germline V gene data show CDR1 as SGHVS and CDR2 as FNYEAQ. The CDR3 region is CASSLGGRSGANVLTF. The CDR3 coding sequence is TGTGCCAGCAGCTTAGGCGGTCGCTCTGGGGCCAACGTCCTGACTTTC. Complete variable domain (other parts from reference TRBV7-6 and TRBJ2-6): GAGVSQSPRYKVTKRGQDVALRCDPISGHVSLYWYRQALGQGPEFLTYFNYEAQQDKSGLPNDRFSAERPEGSISTLTIQRTEQRDSAMYRCASSLGGRSGANVLTFGAGSRLTVL.

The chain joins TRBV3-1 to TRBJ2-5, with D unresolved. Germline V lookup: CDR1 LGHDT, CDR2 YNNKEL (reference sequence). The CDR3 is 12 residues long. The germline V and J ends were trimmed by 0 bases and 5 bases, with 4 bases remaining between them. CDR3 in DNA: TGTGCCAGCAGCCAAGATACGGAGACCCAGTACTTC. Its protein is CASSQDTETQYF.

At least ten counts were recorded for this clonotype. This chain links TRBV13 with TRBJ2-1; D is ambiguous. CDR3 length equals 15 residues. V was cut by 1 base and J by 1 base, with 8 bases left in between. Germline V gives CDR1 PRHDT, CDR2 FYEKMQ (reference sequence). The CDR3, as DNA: TGTGCCAGCAGCTTAGAACGTGAGTCCTACAATGAGCAGTTCTTC. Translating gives CASSLERESYNEQFF.

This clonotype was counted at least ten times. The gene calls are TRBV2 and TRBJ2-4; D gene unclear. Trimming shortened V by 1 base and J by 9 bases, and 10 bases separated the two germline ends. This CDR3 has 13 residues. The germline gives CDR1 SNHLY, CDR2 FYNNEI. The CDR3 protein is CASSEGVLSIQYF. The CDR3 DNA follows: TGTGCCAGCAGTGAAGGAGTCTTAAGCATTCAGTACTTC.

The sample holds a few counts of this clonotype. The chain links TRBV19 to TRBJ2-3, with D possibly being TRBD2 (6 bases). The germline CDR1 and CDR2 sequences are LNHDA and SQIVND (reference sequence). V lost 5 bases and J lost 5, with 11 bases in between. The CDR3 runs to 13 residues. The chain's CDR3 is CASSPGRRDTQYF. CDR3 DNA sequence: TGTGCCAGTAGTCCAGGGAGGAGAGATACGCAGTATTTT.

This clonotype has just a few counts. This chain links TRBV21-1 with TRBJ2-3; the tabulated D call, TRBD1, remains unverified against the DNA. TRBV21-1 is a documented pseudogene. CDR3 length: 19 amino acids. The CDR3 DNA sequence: TGTGCCAGCAGCGAAAGCCCCCCGGGACAGTTACCTAGCACAGATACGCAGTATTTT. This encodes CASSESPPGQLPSTDTQYF.

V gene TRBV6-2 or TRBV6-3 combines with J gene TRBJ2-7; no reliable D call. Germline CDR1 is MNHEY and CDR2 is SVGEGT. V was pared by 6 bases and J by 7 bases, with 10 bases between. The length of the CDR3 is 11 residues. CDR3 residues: CASSSLLEQYF. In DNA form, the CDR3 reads TGTGCCAGCAGCTCCCTTCTGGAGCAGTACTTC.

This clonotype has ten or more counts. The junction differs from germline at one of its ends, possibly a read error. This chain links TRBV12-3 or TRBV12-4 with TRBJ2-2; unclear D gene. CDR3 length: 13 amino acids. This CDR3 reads CASSLAGTGELFF. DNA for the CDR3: TGCGCCAGCAGCTTGGCCGGGACCGGGGAGCTGTTTTTT.

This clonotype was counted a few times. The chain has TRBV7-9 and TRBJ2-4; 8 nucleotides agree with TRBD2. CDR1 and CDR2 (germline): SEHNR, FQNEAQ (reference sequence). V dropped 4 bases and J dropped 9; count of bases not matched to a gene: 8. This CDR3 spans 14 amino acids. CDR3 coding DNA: TGTGCCAGCAGCTCCGGGACTAGTGGTATCATTCAGTACTTC. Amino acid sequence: CASSSGTSGIIQYF.

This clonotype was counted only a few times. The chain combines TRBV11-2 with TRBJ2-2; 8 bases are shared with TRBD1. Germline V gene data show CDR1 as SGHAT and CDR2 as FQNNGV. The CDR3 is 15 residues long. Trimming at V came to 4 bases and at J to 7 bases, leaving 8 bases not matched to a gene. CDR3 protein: CASSSGQGRFGELFF. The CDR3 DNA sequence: TGTGCCAGCAGCTCCGGACAGGGTCGGTTCGGGGAGCTGTTTTTT.

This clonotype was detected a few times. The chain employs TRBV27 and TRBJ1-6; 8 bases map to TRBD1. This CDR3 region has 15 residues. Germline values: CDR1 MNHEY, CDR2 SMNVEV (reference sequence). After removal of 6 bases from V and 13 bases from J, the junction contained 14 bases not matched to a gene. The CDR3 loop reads CASSGTGYGGLPLHF. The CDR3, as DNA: TGTGCCAGCAGCGGGACAGGATATGGGGGGTTGCCCCTCCACTTT.

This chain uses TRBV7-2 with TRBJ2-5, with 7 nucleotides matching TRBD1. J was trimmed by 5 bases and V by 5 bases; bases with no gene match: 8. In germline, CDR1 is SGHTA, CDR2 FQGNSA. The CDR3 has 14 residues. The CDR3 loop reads CASSHTTGPETQYF. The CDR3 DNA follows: TGTGCCAGCAGCCACACGACAGGGCCGGAGACCCAGTACTTC.

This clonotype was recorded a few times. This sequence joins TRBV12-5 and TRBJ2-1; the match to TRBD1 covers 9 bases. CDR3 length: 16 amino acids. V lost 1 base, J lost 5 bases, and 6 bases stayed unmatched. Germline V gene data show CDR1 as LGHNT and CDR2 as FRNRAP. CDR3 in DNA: TGTGCTAGTGGTTTGGGTACCGGGACAGGGAACAATGAGCAGTTCTTC. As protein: CASGLGTGTGNNEQFF.

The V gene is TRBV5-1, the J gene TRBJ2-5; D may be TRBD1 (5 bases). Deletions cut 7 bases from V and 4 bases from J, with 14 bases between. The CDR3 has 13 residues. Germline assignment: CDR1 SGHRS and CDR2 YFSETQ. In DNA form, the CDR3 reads TGCGCCAGCTCGTCACAGGTTTCAGAGACCCAGTACTTC. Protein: CASSSQVSETQYF.

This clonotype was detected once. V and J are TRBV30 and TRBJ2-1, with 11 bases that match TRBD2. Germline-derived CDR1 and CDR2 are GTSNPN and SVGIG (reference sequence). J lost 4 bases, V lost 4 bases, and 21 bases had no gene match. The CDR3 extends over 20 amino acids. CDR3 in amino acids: CAWKSRPGTSGRNLYNEQFF. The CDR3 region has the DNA TGTGCCTGGAAATCACGACCCGGGACTAGCGGTCGAAACCTGTACAATGAGCAGTTCTTC. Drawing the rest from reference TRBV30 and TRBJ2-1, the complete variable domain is SQTIHQWPATLVQPVGSPLSLECTVEGTSNPNLYWYRQAAGRGLQLLFYSVGIGQISSEVPQNLSASRPQDRQFILSSKKLLLSDSGFYLCAWKSRPGTSGRNLYNEQFFGPGTRLTVL.

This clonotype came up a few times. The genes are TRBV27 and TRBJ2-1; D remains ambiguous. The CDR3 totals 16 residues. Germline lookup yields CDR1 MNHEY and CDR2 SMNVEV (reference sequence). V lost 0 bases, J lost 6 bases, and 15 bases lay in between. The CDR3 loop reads CASSLSGTLYINEQFF. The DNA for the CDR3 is TGTGCCAGCAGTTTATCAGGCACCCTCTACATCAATGAGCAGTTCTTC.

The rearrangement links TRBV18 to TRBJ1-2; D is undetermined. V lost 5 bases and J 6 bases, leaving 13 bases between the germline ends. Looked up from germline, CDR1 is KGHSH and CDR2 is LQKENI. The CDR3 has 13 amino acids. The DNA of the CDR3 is TGTGCCAGCTCAATAAGACCCGGGGATGGCTACACCTTC. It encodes CASSIRPGDGYTF.

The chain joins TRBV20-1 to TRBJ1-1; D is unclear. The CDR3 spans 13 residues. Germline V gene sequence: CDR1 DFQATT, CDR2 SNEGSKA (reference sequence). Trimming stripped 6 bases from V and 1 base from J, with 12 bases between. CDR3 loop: CSADFIGNTEAFF. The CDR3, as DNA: TGCAGTGCGGACTTCATTGGGAACACTGAAGCTTTCTTT.

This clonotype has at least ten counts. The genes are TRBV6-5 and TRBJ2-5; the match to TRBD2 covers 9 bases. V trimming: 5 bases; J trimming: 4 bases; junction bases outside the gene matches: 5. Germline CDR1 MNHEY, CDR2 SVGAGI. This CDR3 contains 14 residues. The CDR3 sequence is CASSHRSGGETQYF. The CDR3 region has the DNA TGTGCCAGCAGTCACCGTAGCGGGGGAGAGACCCAGTACTTC.

As DNA, the CDR3 is TGTGCCAGCAGCCCCCGGGGCGGGGACAATGAGCAGTTCTTC. Translation gives CASSPRGGDNEQFF. This sequence joins TRBV3-1 and TRBJ2-1; D perhaps matches TRBD2 (6 bases). Germline V gene sequence: CDR1 LGHDT, CDR2 YNNKEL (reference sequence). Trimming took off 4 bases at V and 5 bases at J, with 12 bases between the two ends. The CDR3 sequence is 14 residues long.

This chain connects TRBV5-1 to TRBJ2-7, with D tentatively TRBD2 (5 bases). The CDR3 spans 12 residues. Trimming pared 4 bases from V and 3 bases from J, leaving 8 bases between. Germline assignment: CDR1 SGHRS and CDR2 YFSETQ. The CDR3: CASSEGNYEQYF. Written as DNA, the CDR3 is TGCGCCAGCAGCGAGGGAAACTACGAGCAGTACTTC.

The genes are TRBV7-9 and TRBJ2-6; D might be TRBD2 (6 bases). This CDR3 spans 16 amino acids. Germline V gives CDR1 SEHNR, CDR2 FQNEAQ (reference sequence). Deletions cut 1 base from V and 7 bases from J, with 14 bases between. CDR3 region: CASSLGGQGLANVLTF. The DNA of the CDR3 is TGTGCCAGCAGCTTAGGTGGGCAGGGACTCGCCAACGTCCTGACTTTC.

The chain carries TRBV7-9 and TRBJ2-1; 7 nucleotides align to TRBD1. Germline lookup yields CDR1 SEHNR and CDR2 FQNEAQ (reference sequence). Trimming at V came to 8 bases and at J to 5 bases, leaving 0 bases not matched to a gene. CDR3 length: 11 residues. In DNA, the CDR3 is TGTGCCAGCGGACAGGACAATGAGCAGTTCTTC. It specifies CASGQDNEQFF.

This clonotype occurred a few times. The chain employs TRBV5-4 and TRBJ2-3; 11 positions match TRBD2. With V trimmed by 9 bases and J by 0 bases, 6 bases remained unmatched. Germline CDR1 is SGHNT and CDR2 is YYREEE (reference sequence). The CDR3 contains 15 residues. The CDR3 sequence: CAIMTSGKSTDTQYF. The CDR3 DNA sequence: TGTGCCATTATGACTAGCGGGAAAAGCACAGATACGCAGTATTTT. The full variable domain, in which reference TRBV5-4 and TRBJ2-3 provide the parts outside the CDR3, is ETGVTQSPTHLIKTRGQQVTLRCSSQSGHNTVSWYQQALGQGPQFIFQYYREEENGRGNFPPRFSGLQFPNYSSELNVNALELDDSALYLCAIMTSGKSTDTQYFGPGTRLTVL.

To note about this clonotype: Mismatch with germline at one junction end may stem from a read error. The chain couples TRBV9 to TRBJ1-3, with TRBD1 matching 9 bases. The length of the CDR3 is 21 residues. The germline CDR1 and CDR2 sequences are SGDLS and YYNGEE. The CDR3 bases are TGTGCCAGCACCGTAGGAGAGGGGGACAGGGACCCCAAGGGGTTCCGAAACACCATATATTTT. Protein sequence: CASTVGEGDRDPKGFRNTIYF. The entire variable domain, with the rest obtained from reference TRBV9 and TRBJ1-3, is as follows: DSGVTQTPKHLITATGQRVTLRCSPRSGDLSVYWYQQSLDQGLQFLIQYYNGEERAKGNILERFSAQQFPDLHSELNLSSLELGDSALYFCASTVGEGDRDPKGFRNTIYFGEGSWLTVV.

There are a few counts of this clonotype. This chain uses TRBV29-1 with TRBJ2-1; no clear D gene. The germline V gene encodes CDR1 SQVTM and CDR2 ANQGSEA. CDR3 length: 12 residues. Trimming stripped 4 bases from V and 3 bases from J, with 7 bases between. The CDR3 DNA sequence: TGCAGCGTTGCGAGCCACTACAATGAGCAGTTCTTC. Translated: CSVASHYNEQFF.

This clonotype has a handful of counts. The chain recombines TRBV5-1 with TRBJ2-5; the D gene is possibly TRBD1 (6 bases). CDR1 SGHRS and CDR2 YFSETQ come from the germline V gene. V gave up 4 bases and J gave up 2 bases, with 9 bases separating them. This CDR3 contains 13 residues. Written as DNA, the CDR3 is TGCGCCAGCAGCGCGGACAGACAAGAGACCCAGTACTTC. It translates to CASSADRQETQYF.

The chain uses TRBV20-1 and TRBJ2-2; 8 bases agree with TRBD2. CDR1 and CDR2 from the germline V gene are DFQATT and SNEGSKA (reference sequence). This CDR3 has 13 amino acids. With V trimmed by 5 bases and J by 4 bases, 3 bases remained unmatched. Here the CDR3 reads CSALTSGTGELFF. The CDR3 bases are TGCAGTGCTCTTACTAGCGGCACCGGGGAGCTGTTTTTT.

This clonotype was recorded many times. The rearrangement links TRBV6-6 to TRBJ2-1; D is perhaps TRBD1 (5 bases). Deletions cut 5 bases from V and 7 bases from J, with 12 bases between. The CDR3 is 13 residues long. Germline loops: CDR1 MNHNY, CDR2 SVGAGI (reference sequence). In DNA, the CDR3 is TGTGCCAGCAGTCGTCAGGGTTGGAATGAGCAGTTCTTC. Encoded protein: CASSRQGWNEQFF.

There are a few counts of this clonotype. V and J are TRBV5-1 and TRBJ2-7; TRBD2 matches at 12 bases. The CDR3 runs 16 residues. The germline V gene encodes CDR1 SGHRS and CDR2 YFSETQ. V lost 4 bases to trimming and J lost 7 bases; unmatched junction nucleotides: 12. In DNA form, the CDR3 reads TGCGCCAGCAGCACCCGGACTAGCGGGACATACCTTGAGCAGTACTTC. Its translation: CASSTRTSGTYLEQYF.